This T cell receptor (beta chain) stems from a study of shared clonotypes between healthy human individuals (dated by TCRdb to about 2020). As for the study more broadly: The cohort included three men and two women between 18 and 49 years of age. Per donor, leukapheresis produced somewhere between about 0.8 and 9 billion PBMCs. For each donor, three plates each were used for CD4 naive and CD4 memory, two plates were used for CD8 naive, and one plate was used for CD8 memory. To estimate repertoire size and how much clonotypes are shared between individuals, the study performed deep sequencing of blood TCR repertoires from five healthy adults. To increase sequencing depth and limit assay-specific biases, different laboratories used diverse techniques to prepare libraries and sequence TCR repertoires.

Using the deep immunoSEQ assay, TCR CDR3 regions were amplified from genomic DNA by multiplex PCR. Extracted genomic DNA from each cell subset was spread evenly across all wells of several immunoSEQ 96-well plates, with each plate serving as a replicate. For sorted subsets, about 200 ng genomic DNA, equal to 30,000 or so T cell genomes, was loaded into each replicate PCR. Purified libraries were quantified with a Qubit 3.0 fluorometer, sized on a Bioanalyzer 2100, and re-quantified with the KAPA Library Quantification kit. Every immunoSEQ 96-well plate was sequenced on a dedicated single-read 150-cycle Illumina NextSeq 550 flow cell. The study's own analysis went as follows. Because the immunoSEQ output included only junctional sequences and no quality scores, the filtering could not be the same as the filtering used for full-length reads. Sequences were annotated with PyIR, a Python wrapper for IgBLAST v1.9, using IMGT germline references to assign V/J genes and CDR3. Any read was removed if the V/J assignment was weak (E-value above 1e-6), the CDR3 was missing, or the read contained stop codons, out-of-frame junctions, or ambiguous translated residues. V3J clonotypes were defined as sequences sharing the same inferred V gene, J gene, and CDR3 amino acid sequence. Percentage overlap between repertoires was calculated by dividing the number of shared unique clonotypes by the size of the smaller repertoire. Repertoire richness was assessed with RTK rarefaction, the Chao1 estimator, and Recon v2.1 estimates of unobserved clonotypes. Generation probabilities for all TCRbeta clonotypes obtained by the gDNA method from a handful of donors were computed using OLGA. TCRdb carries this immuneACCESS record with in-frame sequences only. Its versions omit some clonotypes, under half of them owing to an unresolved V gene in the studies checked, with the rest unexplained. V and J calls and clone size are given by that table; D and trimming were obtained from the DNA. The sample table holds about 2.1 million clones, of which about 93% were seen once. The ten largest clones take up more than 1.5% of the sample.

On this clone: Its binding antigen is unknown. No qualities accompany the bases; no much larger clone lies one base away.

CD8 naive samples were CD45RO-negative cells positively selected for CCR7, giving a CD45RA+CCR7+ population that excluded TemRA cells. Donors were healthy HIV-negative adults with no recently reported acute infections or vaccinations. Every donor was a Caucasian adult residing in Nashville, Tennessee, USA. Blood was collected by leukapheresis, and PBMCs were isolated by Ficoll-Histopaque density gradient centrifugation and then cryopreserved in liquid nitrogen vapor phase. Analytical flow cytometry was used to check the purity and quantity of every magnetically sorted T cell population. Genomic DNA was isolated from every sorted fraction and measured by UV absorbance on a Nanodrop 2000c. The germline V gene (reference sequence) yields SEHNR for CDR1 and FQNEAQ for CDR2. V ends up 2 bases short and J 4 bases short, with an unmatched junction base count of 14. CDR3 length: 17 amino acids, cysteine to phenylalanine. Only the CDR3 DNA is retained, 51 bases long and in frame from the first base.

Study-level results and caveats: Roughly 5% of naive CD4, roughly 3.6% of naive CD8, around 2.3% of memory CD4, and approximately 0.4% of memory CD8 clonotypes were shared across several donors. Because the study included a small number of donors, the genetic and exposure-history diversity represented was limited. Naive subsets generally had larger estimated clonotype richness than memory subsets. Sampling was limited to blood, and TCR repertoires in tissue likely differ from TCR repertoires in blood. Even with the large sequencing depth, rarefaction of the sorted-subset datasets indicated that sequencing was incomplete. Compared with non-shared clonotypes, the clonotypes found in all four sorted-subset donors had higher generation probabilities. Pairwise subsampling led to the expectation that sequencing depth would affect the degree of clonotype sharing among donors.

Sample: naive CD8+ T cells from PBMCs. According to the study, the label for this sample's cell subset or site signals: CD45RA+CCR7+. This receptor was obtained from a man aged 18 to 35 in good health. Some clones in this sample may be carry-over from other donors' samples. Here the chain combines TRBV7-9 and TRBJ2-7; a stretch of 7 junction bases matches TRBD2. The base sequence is TGTGCCAGCAGCTTAACGGGGGGTACGAGGGAATGGTACGAGCAGTACTTC. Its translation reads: CASSLTGGTREWYEQYF.